This T cell receptor beta chain was captured by sequencing in a study of CD8 T cells in ankylosing spondylitis. General study points: Reports say disease-linked clones showed up significantly more in matched ankylosing spondylitis synovial fluid.

From the 5' RACE reads, TCRdb called clonotypes with MiXCR, one entry per CDR3 protein. Of some 39,000 distinct CDR3 sequences listed, about 10% are singletons. The table lists this clonotype with many counts. The antigen remains undetermined. CDR3 size: 13 residues. Trimming cost V 9 bases and J 4 bases; bases outside gene matches: 5. From germline, CDR1 is SNHLY and CDR2 FYNNEI. This receptor was taken from a male donor with ankylosing spondylitis. This chain links TRBV2 with TRBJ2-3, with TRBD1 matching 9 bases. The specimen sequenced was synovial fluid, either unsorted or a sorted T cell fraction (not recorded which). The CDR3 coding sequence is TGTGCCAGGGGACAGGGTGTTCCAGATACGCAGTATTTT. Encoded protein: CARGQGVPDTQYF.